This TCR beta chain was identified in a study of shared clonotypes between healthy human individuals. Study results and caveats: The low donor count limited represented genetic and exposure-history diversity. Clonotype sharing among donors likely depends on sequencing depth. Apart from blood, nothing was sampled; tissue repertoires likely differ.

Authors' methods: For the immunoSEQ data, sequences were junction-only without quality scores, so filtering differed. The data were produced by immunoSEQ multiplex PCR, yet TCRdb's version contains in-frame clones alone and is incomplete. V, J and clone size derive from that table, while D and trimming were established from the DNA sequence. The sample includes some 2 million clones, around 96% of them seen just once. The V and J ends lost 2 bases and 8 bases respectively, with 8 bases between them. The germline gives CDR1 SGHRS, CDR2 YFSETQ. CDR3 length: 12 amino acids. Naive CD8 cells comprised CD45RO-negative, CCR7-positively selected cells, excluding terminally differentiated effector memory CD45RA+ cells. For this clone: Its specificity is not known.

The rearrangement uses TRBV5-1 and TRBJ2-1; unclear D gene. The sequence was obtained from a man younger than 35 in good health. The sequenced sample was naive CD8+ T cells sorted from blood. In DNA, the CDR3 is TGCGCCAGCAGCTTAGCCCATGATGAGCAGTTCTTC. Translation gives CASSLAHDEQFF. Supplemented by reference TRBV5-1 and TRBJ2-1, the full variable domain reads KAGVTQTPRYLIKTRGQQVTLSCSPISGHRSVSWYQQTPGQGLQFLFEYFSETQRNKGNFPGRFSGRQFSNSRSEMNVSTLELGDSALYLCASSLAHDEQFFGPGTRLTVL.